This T cell receptor beta chain came from a study of T cell repertoires in cytomegalovirus infection. In the study overall: Peptides in the study included HLA-C-restricted and HLA-B-restricted CMV epitopes. In public TCR beta signatures, there were indications of both CMV infection and matching HLA type.

In regard to this clonotype: No antigen is known for it.

The length of the CDR3 is 13 residues. The junction had 6 bases not matched to a gene; V was cut back by 5 bases and J by 8 bases. Germline V gene lookup returns CDR1 SSHAT and CDR2 FNYEAQ (reference sequence). TCRdb redid the calling of the reads with MiXCR, one entry per CDR3 protein. The sample consists of roughly 350,000 distinct CDR3 sequences, approximately 35% of them appearing once. General study results and limits: Pooled public TCR beta family frequency picked out CMV carriers with the relevant HLA. The response measured ex vivo was dominated by TCR beta clonotypes (HLA-C-restricted and CMV-specific).

V is TRBV7-7 and J is TRBJ2-1; 7 nucleotides match TRBD1. The sequence was obtained from a human donor in good health (CMV status not recorded). Some clones in this sample may be carry-over from other donors' samples. The input for sequencing was cultured PBMCs, taken from culture after CMV antigen stimulation. Written as DNA, the CDR3 is TGTGCCAGCAGCCAGGATCAGGGGGATGAGCAGTTCTTC. Its protein product is CASSQDQGDEQFF.